This T cell receptor (beta chain) comes out of a study of T-cell reconstitution after alpha-beta-depleted transplantation in children. Researchers prepared the TCRbeta library using unique molecular identifiers, the study reports. One entry per CDR3 protein results from TCRdb running MiXCR on the PCR reads. The sample lists around 600,000 distinct CDR3 sequences; over 9.5% were seen once. This clonotype was picked up a small number of times. The CDR3 covers 12 residues. Germline V lookup: CDR1 SQVTM, CDR2 ANQGSEA. Trimming removed 7 bases from V and 4 bases from J, with 13 bases in between. Specimen: PBMCs from the stem cell graft donor, collected from the stem cell graft. This TCR was recovered from a human donor who donated a stem cell graft to a child with acute myeloid leukemia. The chain uses TRBV29-1 and TRBJ1-1; D is undetermined. The DNA for the CDR3 is TGCAGCGCCACCCAGCGGGGCACTGAAGCTTTCTTT. It is translated as CSATQRGTEAFF.